The rows below give T cell receptor beta chains drawn from one sample of a study of memory CD4+ T cells and cytomegalovirus serostatus. The table came from immunoSEQ multiplex PCR; TCRdb's copy has only in-frame clones and leaves some out. The data hold about 56,000 clones, with 82% observed a single time. Sample: memory CD4+ T cells from blood. The origin of the receptors is an adult in good health and CMV-seronegative. Both conserved end residues are part of each CDR3. The D gene is left open where the match is weak. Part of the rows lack a size; the others show once, few, many or a class for expanded clones.

clone_size | d_call | j_call | v_call | cdr3_nt | cdr3_aa
NA | NA | TRBJ1-2 | TRBV7-3 | TGTGCCAGCAGCTTAACAACGGGAAACTATGGCTACACCTTC | CASSLTTGNYGYTF
once | NA | TRBJ1-1 | TRBV28 | TGTGCCAGCAGGCAGAGACAGTTCACTGAAGCTTTCTTT | CASRQRQFTEAFF
once | NA | TRBJ2-5 | TRBV7-8 | TGTGCCAGCAGCGTAGGGCAGGAGGAGACCCAGTACTTC | CASSVGQEETQYF
NA | NA | TRBJ2-3 | TRBV9 | TGTGCCAGCAGCGTTTCTAGTGGGGGCAATACGCAGTATTTT | CASSVSSGGNTQYF
NA | NA | TRBJ2-2 | TRBV11-2 | TGTGCCAGCAGCTTCACCAGGGGCTGGGAAACCGGGGAGCTGTTTTTT | CASSFTRGWETGELFF
NA | NA | TRBJ1-4 | TRBV29-1 | TGCAGCGTTGAAAACAGACCAACTAATGAAAAACTGTTTTTT | CSVENRPTNEKLFF
NA | NA | TRBJ2-7 | TRBV6-6 | TGTGCCAGCAGTTACTCGCGGGACACCACCTACGAGCAGTACTTC | CASSYSRDTTYEQYF
NA | NA | TRBJ2-7 | TRBV7-8 | TGTGCCAGCAGCATCGCGAGGGTGCCGGGGGCCTACGAGCAGTACTTC | CASSIARVPGAYEQYF
NA | NA | TRBJ1-1 | TRBV29-1 | TGCAGCGTTGGTCGGGGCTGGGGCACTGAAGCTTTCTTT | CSVGRGWGTEAFF
few | NA | TRBJ2-1 | TRBV19 | TGTGCCAGTAGTAACGGGGCAGTTCACGGTGAGCAGTTCTTC | CASSNGAVHGEQFF
NA | NA | TRBJ2-6 | TRBV30 | TGTGCCTGGAGTGTATCCTTGTCCTCTGGGGCCAACGTCCTGACTTTC | CAWSVSLSSGANVLTF
NA | TRBD2 | TRBJ2-7 | TRBV4-2 | TGTGCCAGCAGCCAAGATATAAGCGGGGGGACCTACGAGCAGTACTTC | CASSQDISGGTYEQYF